What follows are 27 T cell receptor beta chains derived from one specimen sequenced in a study of cytomegalovirus exposure and HLA in healthy donors. A multiplex PCR was run with 60 Vbeta primers and 13 Jbeta primers. Clones were read by immunoSEQ multiplex PCR, and TCRdb kept only the in-frame ones, dropping some. This table has some 220,000 clones, roughly 89% appearing once. The sequenced sample consisted of PBMCs. The source of these receptors is a woman in her late teens or twenties in good health and CMV-seronegative.

The chain recombines TRBV10-3 with TRBJ2-1; 7 bases align to TRBD1. Trimming took 4 bases from V and 8 from J; bases not matched to a gene: 11. CDR3 length: 15 residues. Germline V gene data show CDR1 as ENHRY and CDR2 as SYGVKD. CDR3 sequence (DNA): TGTGCCATCAGTGCCGTGACAGGGTCAGGGCATGAGCAGTTCTTC. Its translation: CAISAVTGSGHEQFF.

The chain couples TRBV9 to TRBJ2-2; 7 bases are a match to TRBD2. With V trimmed by 4 bases and J by 15 bases, 12 bases remained unmatched. The CDR3 is made up of 13 amino acids. Looked up from germline, CDR1 is SGDLS and CDR2 is YYNGEE. The CDR3, as DNA: TGTGCCAGCAGCTCCCGACTAGCTCCCCCCATGTTTTTT. This encodes CASSSRLAPPMFF.

V is TRBV19 and J is TRBJ2-5; TRBD2 aligns across 7 bases. The V gene end was trimmed by 8 bases and the J gene end by 2 bases; junction bases not matched to a gene: 17. This CDR3 region has 17 residues. Germline-derived CDR1 and CDR2 are LNHDA and SQIVND (reference sequence). CDR3 residues: CASARGGTIGGQETQYF. The CDR3, as DNA: TGTGCCAGTGCAAGAGGTGGGACTATCGGGGGTCAAGAGACCCAGTACTTC. The full variable domain, its missing parts supplied by reference TRBV19 and TRBJ2-5, is DGGITQSPKYLFRKEGQNVTLSCEQNLNHDAMYWYRQDPGQGLRLIYYSQIVNDFQKGDIAEGYSVSREKKESFPLTVTSAQKNPTAFYLCASARGGTIGGQETQYFGPGTRLLVL.

The chain couples TRBV19 to TRBJ1-1; TRBD1 matches 11 bases. This CDR3 contains 15 residues. With 6 bases clipped from V and 4 bases from J, the junction kept 7 bases outside the gene matches. Per germline, CDR1 LNHDA and CDR2 SQIVND (reference sequence). The CDR3 DNA follows: TGTGCCAGTAGCCCGGGGGACAGGGGGGTCACTGAAGCTTTCTTT. The encoded protein is CASSPGDRGVTEAFF.

CDR3 nucleotides: TGTGCCAGCAGTGTTGTCGGACAGCTCTACGAGCAGTACTTC. Translating gives CASSVVGQLYEQYF. The J gene is TRBJ2-7, the V gene TRBV6-5; D possibly corresponds to TRBD1 (6 bases). V lost 5 bases and J lost 3, with 14 bases in between. Germline CDR1 reads MNHEY; CDR2 reads SVGAGI. This CDR3 is 14 amino acids long.

The sample holds one count of this clone. The chain couples TRBV27 to TRBJ1-5; 7 positions match TRBD1. The CDR3 is 13 residues long. Per the germline V gene, CDR1 is MNHEY and CDR2 is SMNVEV (reference sequence). J lost 7 bases, V lost 5 bases, and 5 bases had no gene match. This CDR3 is CASSKTGYQPQHF. For the CDR3, the DNA is TGTGCCAGCAGTAAGACAGGGTACCAGCCCCAGCATTTT.

Here the CDR3 DNA reads TGTGCCAGCAGCCTCAGACAGGGCCTCAATGAGCAGTTCTTC. This encodes CASSLRQGLNEQFF. The chain recombines TRBV11-3 with TRBJ2-1, with 7 bases that match TRBD1. The CDR3 has 14 amino acids. Germline V gene sequence: CDR1 SGHNT, CDR2 YENEEA. With 5 bases clipped from V and 6 bases from J, the junction kept 7 bases outside the gene matches.

The genes are TRBV19 and TRBJ2-2; the match to TRBD2 covers 9 bases. Germline trimming cut 6 bases from V and 3 bases from J; bases unmatched to any gene: 14. The CDR3 spans 18 residues. The V gene's germline CDR1 is LNHDA and CDR2 SQIVND (reference sequence). This CDR3 is CASSPRGLSGRHTGELFF. The CDR3 nucleotides read TGTGCCAGTAGCCCTCGGGGGCTAAGCGGGAGGCACACCGGGGAGCTGTTTTTT.

CDR3 sequence (DNA): TGCAGCGTTGAAGGGATGGAGACAGGGGAGGCAGATACGCAGTATTTT. It encodes CSVEGMETGEADTQYF. This chain uses TRBV29-1 with TRBJ2-3, with 8 bases matching TRBD1. After removal of 1 base from V and 4 bases from J, the junction contained 10 bases not matched to a gene. Germline lookup yields CDR1 SQVTM and CDR2 ANQGSEA. CDR3 size: 16 residues.

J is TRBJ1-5 and V is TRBV5-8; 7 bases match TRBD1. V shed 3 bases and J 0 bases; nucleotides not matched to a gene: 12. Germline V gives CDR1 SGHTS, CDR2 YDEGEE. This CDR3 spans 18 amino acids. This chain's CDR3 is CASSWTGTYIYSNQPQHF. In DNA, the CDR3 is TGTGCCAGCAGCTGGACAGGAACGTACATCTATAGCAATCAGCCCCAGCATTTT.

The chain recombines TRBV19 with TRBJ2-7, with TRBD2 as a possible D gene (5 bases). Germline CDR1 is LNHDA and CDR2 is SQIVND (reference sequence). This CDR3 spans 15 amino acids. Trimming cost V 3 bases and J 2 bases, with 14 bases left between them. Here the CDR3 DNA reads TGTGCCAGTAGTATCCGGGCGGGCAAGCCCTACGAGCAGTACTTC. Its translation is CASSIRAGKPYEQYF. The full variable domain, its missing parts supplied by reference TRBV19 and TRBJ2-7, is DGGITQSPKYLFRKEGQNVTLSCEQNLNHDAMYWYRQDPGQGLRLIYYSQIVNDFQKGDIAEGYSVSREKKESFPLTVTSAQKNPTAFYLCASSIRAGKPYEQYFGPGTRLTVT.

This clone appeared a few times. The chain has TRBV27 and TRBJ1-5; TRBD1 aligns across 9 bases. Looked up from germline, CDR1 is MNHEY and CDR2 is SMNVEV (reference sequence). V shed 3 bases, J shed 7 bases, and the junction held 7 bases outside the gene matches. This CDR3 region has 15 residues. The chain's CDR3 is CASSFRTGEGQPQHF. CDR3 sequence (DNA): TGTGCCAGCAGTTTCAGGACAGGGGAGGGGCAGCCCCAGCATTTT.

The rearrangement links TRBV5-1 to TRBJ1-2; possible D gene TRBD1, 6 bases. The CDR3 has 15 amino acids. Germline lookup yields CDR1 SGHRS and CDR2 YFSETQ. Trimming pared 2 bases from V and 4 bases from J, leaving 15 bases between. CDR3 sequence: CASSFTPQGPYGYTF. CDR3 bases: TGCGCCAGCAGCTTCACCCCACAGGGCCCCTATGGCTACACCTTC. The full variable domain, rest sourced from reference TRBV5-1 and TRBJ1-2, is KAGVTQTPRYLIKTRGQQVTLSCSPISGHRSVSWYQQTPGQGLQFLFEYFSETQRNKGNFPGRFSGRQFSNSRSEMNVSTLELGDSALYLCASSFTPQGPYGYTFGSGTRLTVV.

The chain links TRBV5-4 to TRBJ1-2, with D possibly TRBD1 on 5 matching bases. Between the trimmed V and J ends, which lost 0 bases and 2 bases, there was a span of 11 bases. This CDR3 contains 15 residues. Per germline, CDR1 SGHNT and CDR2 YYREEE (reference sequence). This CDR3 is CASSLEPGGNYGYTF. CDR3 sequence (DNA): TGTGCCAGCAGCTTGGAACCGGGGGGAAACTATGGCTACACCTTC.

The chain carries TRBV29-1 and TRBJ2-7; the D gene is possibly TRBD1 (6 bases). Germline V lookup: CDR1 SQVTM, CDR2 ANQGSEA. This CDR3 has 17 residues. The germline V and J ends were trimmed by 6 bases and 2 bases, with 26 bases remaining between them. This CDR3 reads CSVSRGEPWAPTYEQYF. CDR3 DNA sequence: TGCAGCGTCTCCAGGGGTGAGCCGTGGGCGCCTACCTACGAGCAGTACTTC.

This chain joins TRBV9 and TRBJ1-6; 8 bases map to TRBD1. The J segment lost 5 bases and the V segment lost 1 base, leaving 5 bases of the junction unmatched. Germline V gives CDR1 SGDLS, CDR2 YYNGEE. This CDR3 is 16 amino acids long. The CDR3 bases are TGTGCCAGCAGCGTATCAGGGGGCCACGATAATTCACCCCTCCACTTT. Protein: CASSVSGGHDNSPLHF.

A single count supports this clone. This chain joins TRBV10-3 and TRBJ1-2, with no clear D. CDR1 and CDR2 (germline): ENHRY, SYGVKD. The CDR3 extends over 13 amino acids. The V end lost 3 bases, the J end lost 8 bases, and 13 bases lay between the germline ends. CDR3 amino acids: CAISEERSGGYTF. DNA of the CDR3: TGTGCCATCAGTGAAGAAAGGAGTGGCGGCTACACCTTC.

The chain couples TRBV7-2 to TRBJ1-6; 7 positions match TRBD1. Trimming removed 1 base from V and 8 bases from J; junction bases left unmatched: 2. CDR1 and CDR2 (germline): SGHTA, FQGNSA. The CDR3 extends over 14 amino acids. The CDR3 loop is CASSLGRGDSPLHF. The CDR3 DNA reads as TGTGCCAGCAGCTTAGGCAGGGGGGATTCACCCCTCCACTTT.

This clone appeared a single time. The chain combines TRBV5-1 with TRBJ2-6, with D perhaps matching TRBD1 (5 bases). The V end was cut by 0 bases, the J end by 0 bases, with 10 bases between. From germline, CDR1 is SGHRS and CDR2 YFSETQ. This CDR3 has 17 amino acids. CDR3 sequence: CASSLDPQGSGANVLTF. The CDR3 nucleotides are TGCGCCAGCAGCTTGGATCCTCAGGGCTCTGGGGCCAACGTCCTGACTTTC.

The table lists this clone with a few counts. This chain connects TRBV7-3 to TRBJ2-1; TRBD2 matches at 10 bases. The CDR3 is 15 residues long. Per germline, CDR1 SGHTA and CDR2 FQGTGA. V dropped 1 base and J dropped 12; count of bases not matched to a gene: 9. CDR3 coding DNA: TGTGCCAGCAGCTTAAATGCACTAGCGGGAAAACGGCAGTTCTTC. Translated, it gives CASSLNALAGKRQFF.

The rearrangement joins TRBV6-5 to TRBJ1-2; 8 nucleotides agree with TRBD1. CDR1 and CDR2 (germline): MNHEY, SVGAGI. Trimming at V came to 2 bases and at J to 8 bases, leaving 4 bases not matched to a gene. The CDR3 sequence is 13 residues long. The CDR3 loop reads CASSYVGTGGYTF. CDR3 in DNA: TGTGCCAGCAGTTACGTCGGGACAGGAGGCTACACCTTC.

The rearrangement joins TRBV5-6 to TRBJ1-2; maybe TRBD1 (5 bases). This CDR3 has 13 residues. V was shortened by 0 bases and J by 7 bases, with 10 bases between the two germline ends. In germline, CDR1 is SGHDT, CDR2 YYEEEE. The CDR3 DNA is TGTGCCAGCAGCTTGGCGGGGGTGACTGGCTACACCTTC. Its translation: CASSLAGVTGYTF.

J is TRBJ2-5 and V is TRBV5-6, with 7 bases fitting TRBD1. CDR3 length equals 15 residues. V lost 0 bases, J lost 5 bases, and 7 bases stayed unmatched. CDR1 and CDR2 from the germline V gene are SGHDT and YYEEEE. CDR3 coding DNA: TGTGCCAGCAGCTTGGATCAGGGGGTGAGGGAGACCCAGTACTTC. Amino acid sequence: CASSLDQGVRETQYF.

Only a few counts were recorded for this clone. The CDR3 DNA sequence: TGTGCCAGCTCACCACCGGGACAGGGGGCCAATCAGCCCCAGCATTTT. It translates to CASSPPGQGANQPQHF. This chain links TRBV18 with TRBJ1-5; 12 positions agree with TRBD1. This CDR3 spans 16 amino acids. Trimming took 0 bases from V and 3 from J; bases not matched to a gene: 0. CDR1 is KGHSH, CDR2 LQKENI, per germline.

Here the CDR3 reads CASSTQTGGGGELFF. The CDR3 nucleotides are TGTGCCAGCAGTACACAGACAGGGGGAGGCGGGGAGCTGTTTTTT. This rearrangement joins TRBV6-1 to TRBJ2-2, with 9 bases aligning to TRBD1. Trimming at V came to 5 bases and at J to 7 bases, leaving 8 bases not matched to a gene. CDR3 size: 15 residues. The germline V gene has CDR1 MNHNS and CDR2 SASEGT.

V usage is TRBV4-3 and J usage is TRBJ2-2, with 9 bases fitting TRBD2. CDR1 is LGHNA and CDR2 is YSLEER in the germline V gene. The junction had 7 bases not matched to a gene; V was cut back by 1 base and J by 4 bases. The CDR3 has 17 amino acids. The chain's CDR3 is CASSQGLAVVATGELFF. In nucleotides, the CDR3 is TGCGCCAGCAGCCAAGGACTAGCGGTGGTTGCCACCGGGGAGCTGTTTTTT.

The chain joins TRBV2 to TRBJ2-7, with D uncertain. There are 13 residues in the CDR3. In germline, CDR1 is SNHLY, CDR2 FYNNEI. Trimming shortened V by 5 bases and J by 2 bases, and 10 bases separated the two germline ends. CDR3 amino acids: CASSPSLTYEQYF. The CDR3 DNA reads TGTGCCAGCAGTCCCTCCTTAACCTACGAGCAGTACTTC.